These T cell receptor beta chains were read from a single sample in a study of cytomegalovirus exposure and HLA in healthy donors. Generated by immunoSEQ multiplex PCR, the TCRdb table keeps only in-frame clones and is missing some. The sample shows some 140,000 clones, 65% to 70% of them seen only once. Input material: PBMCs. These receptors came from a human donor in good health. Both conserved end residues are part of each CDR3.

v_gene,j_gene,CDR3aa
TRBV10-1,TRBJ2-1,CASSESGLGVNEQFF
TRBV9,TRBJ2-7,CASSALMGGEQYF
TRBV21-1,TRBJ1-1,CASSAQTGWVTEAFF
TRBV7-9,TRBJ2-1,CASSQQGADEQFF
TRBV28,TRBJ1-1,CASSFRQGRSENTEAFF
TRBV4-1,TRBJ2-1,CASSQVDRGYEQFF
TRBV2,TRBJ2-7,CASSGTGPEQYF
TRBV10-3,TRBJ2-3,CAISAGGRLAETSYTQYF
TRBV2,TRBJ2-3,CASSDLGLAGSTDTQYF
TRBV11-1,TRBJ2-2,CASSLEGGAGELFF
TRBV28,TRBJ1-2,CATQRYGYTF
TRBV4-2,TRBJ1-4,CASSQGGGEGSEKLFF
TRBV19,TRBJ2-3,CASSIGGGLLTDTQYF
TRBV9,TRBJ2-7,CASSVGGLAAYEQYF
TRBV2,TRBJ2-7,CASLGLAGSPRSYEQYF